Listed here are 14 T cell receptor beta chains from one sample, sequenced in a study of T cells in Graves' hyperthyroidism and ophthalmopathy. RNA transcripts yielded amplified TCR beta CDR3 regions. The study used the HTBI primer set for a first-round RT-PCR of the TCR CDR3. MiXCR, applied by TCRdb to the multiplex PCR reads, yields one record per CDR3 protein. This table holds over 700,000 distinct CDR3 sequences, over 35% found once. The sample comprised blood. The receptor set was obtained from a man aged 18 to 29 with Graves' hyperthyroidism.

This clonotype has just a few counts. The chain joins TRBV19 to TRBJ1-2; D is ambiguous. The V gene's germline CDR1 is LNHDA and CDR2 SQIVND (reference sequence). This CDR3 has 15 residues. V was shortened by 6 bases and J by 8 bases, with 22 bases between the two germline ends. CDR3: CASSTWEGLAEGYTF. CDR3 nucleotides: TGTGCCAGTAGCACGTGGGAGGGCCTCGCAGAGGGCTACACCTTC.

The V call is TRBV29-1, the J call TRBJ2-2; the D is unclear. Between the trimmed V and J ends, which lost 4 bases and 8 bases, there was a span of 14 bases. Per germline, CDR1 SQVTM and CDR2 ANQGSEA. CDR3 length equals 13 residues. In nucleotides, the CDR3 is TGCAGCGTTGGGCGACTCGGCTCTGGGGAGCTGTTTTTT. This translates into CSVGRLGSGELFF.

This clonotype was seen once. The rearrangement uses TRBV15 and TRBJ2-2; D is undetermined. In germline, CDR1 is LNHNV, CDR2 YYDKDF (reference sequence). This CDR3 is 15 amino acids long. V dropped 3 bases and J dropped 5 bases, with 13 bases sitting between them. CDR3 protein: CATSSSGLGTGELFF. In DNA, the CDR3 is TGTGCCACCAGCAGCTCGGGTTTGGGTACCGGGGAGCTGTTTTTT. The whole variable domain, filled in from reference TRBV15 and TRBJ2-2, reads DAMVIQNPRYQVTQFGKPVTLSCSQTLNHNVMYWYQQKSSQAPKLLFHYYDKDFNNEADTPDNFQSRRPNTSFCFLDIRSPGLGDTAMYLCATSSSGLGTGELFFGEGSRLTVL.

This clonotype occurred many times. The J gene is TRBJ1-2, the V gene TRBV7-9; D is ambiguous. The V end was cut by 5 bases, the J end by 3 bases, with 10 bases between. Germline loops: CDR1 SEHNR, CDR2 FQNEAQ (reference sequence). The CDR3 contains 13 residues. The CDR3 here is CASSTQPDYGYTF. The CDR3 DNA reads TGTGCCAGCAGCACCCAGCCAGACTATGGCTACACCTTC.

The chain couples TRBV19 to TRBJ2-7, with a weak D call TRBD2 (6 bases). The germline V and J ends were trimmed by 7 bases and 0 bases, with 10 bases remaining between them. The germline V gene has CDR1 LNHDA and CDR2 SQIVND (reference sequence). CDR3 size: 13 residues. The CDR3: CASKRADSYEQYF. For the CDR3, the DNA is TGTGCCAGTAAGCGGGCAGACTCCTACGAGCAGTACTTC.

This clonotype was recorded only once. The V and J genes are TRBV7-2 and TRBJ2-7; D possibly corresponds to TRBD1 (5 bases). Germline V gene data show CDR1 as SGHTA and CDR2 as FQGNSA. This CDR3 has 14 amino acids. Trimming stripped 4 bases from V and 5 bases from J, with 15 bases between. The CDR3 DNA is TGTGCCAGCAGCTCCTTCGGTGGGGCCAACGAGCAGTACTTC. Translating gives CASSSFGGANEQYF.

The chain couples TRBV7-8 to TRBJ2-7, with TRBD2 matching over 9 bases. This CDR3 spans 15 amino acids. CDR1 and CDR2 from the germline V gene are SGHVS and FQNEAQ. V lost 5 bases and J lost 4; bases outside the gene matches: 9. This CDR3 is CASSQSGLAGYEQYF. CDR3 coding DNA: TGTGCCAGCAGCCAAAGTGGGCTAGCGGGGTACGAGCAGTACTTC.

Note on this clonotype: This could be a read error, since a much larger clone is one nucleotide away. The conserved final phenylalanine or tryptophan is absent from the CDR3, which likely points to a read error. V usage is TRBV7-9 and J usage is TRBJ2-7, with D possibly being TRBD1 (5 bases). From germline, CDR1 is SEHNR and CDR2 FQNEAQ (reference sequence). The CDR3 totals 13 residues. V shed 4 bases and J shed 3 bases, with 10 bases lying between them. This CDR3 reads CASSSTVSYEQYL. In DNA, the CDR3 is TGTGCCAGCAGCTCGACAGTTAGCTACGAGCAGTACCTC.

The sample holds many counts of this clonotype. The chain combines TRBV10-3 with TRBJ2-2; D is undetermined. The CDR3 covers 12 residues. Germline V gene sequence: CDR1 ENHRY, CDR2 SYGVKD. Trimming cost V 7 bases and J 7 bases, with 10 bases left between them. This chain's CDR3 is CAITLDGGELFF. The CDR3, as DNA: TGTGCCATCACCTTAGATGGCGGGGAGCTGTTTTTT.

V is TRBV5-4 and J is TRBJ2-2, with D uncertain. Germline V gene lookup returns CDR1 SGHNT and CDR2 YYREEE (reference sequence). The CDR3 sequence is 14 residues long. The V gene lost 5 bases and the J gene lost 4 bases, with 12 bases spanning the gap. The CDR3 region has the DNA TGTGCCAGCAGTATCACGGACCTCACCGGGGAGCTGTTTTTT. Protein product: CASSITDLTGELFF.

This clonotype has only a few counts. This rearrangement joins TRBV20-1 to TRBJ1-1; tentatively, D is TRBD1 (5 bases). The CDR3 covers 14 residues. The V end was cut by 6 bases, the J end by 2 bases, with 16 bases between. From germline, CDR1 is DFQATT and CDR2 SNEGSKA (reference sequence). The CDR3 spells CSAWGRAENTEAFF. The CDR3 nucleotides are TGCAGTGCCTGGGGCAGGGCGGAAAACACTGAAGCTTTCTTT.

This clonotype has more than one count but fewer than ten. This chain joins TRBV7-8 and TRBJ2-5; D unresolved. CDR1 is SGHVS, CDR2 FQNEAQ, per germline. The length of the CDR3 is 16 residues. Trimming left V 1 base short and J 1 base short, with 13 bases between. The CDR3 sequence: CASSLVEWRSQETQYF. DNA of the CDR3: TGTGCCAGCAGCTTAGTCGAATGGCGGAGCCAAGAGACCCAGTACTTC.

In its sample, this clonotype was seen a few times. This CDR3 reads CASRPRQGDTGELFF. The CDR3 DNA is TGTGCCAGCAGGCCAAGACAGGGTGACACCGGGGAGCTGTTTTTT. The chain is built from TRBV7-6 and TRBJ2-2; 7 bases match TRBD1. CDR3 size: 15 residues. Germline lookup yields CDR1 SGHVS and CDR2 FNYEAQ. V lost 6 bases to trimming and J lost 3 bases; unmatched junction nucleotides: 7.

This clonotype was counted at least ten times. This chain joins TRBV25-1 and TRBJ2-5, with a tentative D call TRBD2 (5 bases). CDR3 length equals 14 residues. CDR1 and CDR2 from the germline V gene are MGHDK and SYGVNS. Trimming removed 3 bases from V and 0 bases from J, with 8 bases in between. The CDR3 sequence is CASSDNGDQETQYF. The CDR3, as DNA: TGTGCCAGCAGTGACAACGGGGACCAAGAGACCCAGTACTTC. The entire variable domain, with the rest obtained from reference TRBV25-1 and TRBJ2-5, is as follows: EADIYQTPRYLVIGTGKKITLECSQTMGHDKMYWYQQDPGMELHLIHYSYGVNSTEKGDLSSESTVSRIRTEHFPLTLESARPSHTSQYLCASSDNGDQETQYFGPGTRLLVL.